This note documents a single T cell receptor beta chain sequence. Its specificity is unknown. The CDR3 covers 15 residues. Germline assignment: CDR1 DFQATT and CDR2 SNEGSKA (reference sequence). This record comes from a study of human CD8 memory T cell subsets. Study-level results: According to Chao1 estimates, stem-like memory T cells seemed more diverse than precursor exhausted T cells were.

Total CD8+ T cells were enriched by a separation that was negative and magnetic. Libraries targeted TCR beta using 5' RACE with UMIs. One entry per CDR3 protein, without DNA, is what TCRdb gives after re-calling the 5' RACE reads. Its table records 5,500 to 7,000 distinct CDR3 sequences. Material: CD8+ effector memory T cells (TEM) sorted from PBMCs. The sample's subset: effector memory CD8 T cells, CCR7- CD45RO+ CD95+. The genes are TRBV20-1 and TRBJ2-3; the TRBD1 assignment by TCRdb is unverifiable without DNA. The clonotype comes from a human donor in good health. CDR3 protein: CSARRQVFSTDTQYF.